These 17 T cell receptor beta chains originate from one sample sequenced in a study of tumor-infiltrating lymphocytes in primary liver carcinoma. Synthesis of TCR beta cDNA was carried out from approximately 470 ng total RNA with a constant-region primer. ARM-PCR was slightly modified, and three nested multiplex PCR rounds with it gave rise to the TCR beta libraries. TRBV1-TRBV30 forward primers paired with a C-beta reverse primer were used in the first two PCR rounds, which ran about 11 cycles each. TCRdb processed the multiplex PCR reads anew with MiXCR; each CDR3 protein has one entry. The repertoire consists of 190,000 or so distinct CDR3 sequences, with around three fifths occurring once and the leading ten covering approximately 6.6%. Alongside blood RNA obtained from unsorted whole blood, germline DNA was also extracted. Material: peripheral blood. The receptors stem from a woman aged 55 to 70 with primary liver carcinoma and hepatitis B virus infection.

In regard to this clonotype: Sequence at one end of the junction differs from germline and may be a read error. V usage is TRBV11-2 and J usage is TRBJ2-3; possibly TRBD1 for D (5 bases). The CDR3 covers 14 residues. Germline CDR1 is SGHAT and CDR2 is FQNNGV. The CDR3 DNA sequence: TGTACCGTCAGCATGGGGCTTCCCACAGATACGCAATATTTT. This encodes CTVSMGLPTDTQYF.

The V gene is TRBV5-1, the J gene TRBJ1-4; TRBD1 might be the D (6 bases). Germline CDR1 is SGHRS and CDR2 is YFSETQ. This CDR3 is built from 16 residues. Trimming removed 0 bases at V and 8 bases at J, with 17 bases between. The CDR3 reads CASSLAVGAQFEKLFF. DNA for the CDR3: TGCGCCAGCAGCTTGGCCGTGGGGGCGCAGTTCGAAAAACTGTTTTTT.

In regard to this clonotype: It is likely a read error, because the conserved phenylalanine at the end of the CDR3 is missing. The chain carries TRBV4-2 and TRBJ2-1; D not certain. This CDR3 has 15 residues. The V gene lost 0 bases and the J gene lost 7 bases, with 13 bases spanning the gap. Germline-derived CDR1 and CDR2 are LGHNA and YNFKEQ. CDR3 in DNA: TGTGCCAGCAGCCAAGATGTAGGACCACCTAATGAGCAGTTCCTC. Its protein is CASSQDVGPPNEQFL.

With respect to this clonotype: A much larger clone sits a single nucleotide away, making a read error possible. This sequence joins TRBV6-5 and TRBJ1-1, with TRBD1 as a possible D gene (6 bases). CDR1 is MNHEY and CDR2 is SVGAGI in the germline V gene. CDR3 size: 14 residues. The CDR3 loop reads CASREPDRNTEASF. In DNA form, the CDR3 reads TGTGCCAGCAGAGAACCCGACAGGAACACTGAAGCTTCCTTT.

The chain recombines TRBV6-1 with TRBJ2-7; unclear D gene. CDR1 MNHNS and CDR2 SASEGT come from the germline V gene. This CDR3 region has 14 residues. Trimming took 0 bases from V and 2 from J, leaving 8 bases between them. In DNA form, the CDR3 reads TGTGCCAGCAGTGAAGCGGACGGAACCTACGAGCAGTACTTC. Protein product: CASSEADGTYEQYF.

As regards this clonotype: Since no conserved phenylalanine or tryptophan closes the CDR3, a read error is the likely cause. The DNA is omitted, as the CDR3 cannot be located on it reliably, and the CDR3 follows TCRdb's listing. This chain links TRBV6-1 with TRBJ1-5. Per germline, CDR1 MNHNS and CDR2 SASEGT. The CDR3 totals 13 residues, both ends included. CDR3 amino acids: CASNASRGQPQHS.

As for this clonotype: Relative to the germline gene, one junction end is altered; a read error may explain this. This chain links TRBV11-3 with TRBJ2-3; D not certain. Germline assignment: CDR1 SGHNT and CDR2 YENEEA. The CDR3 totals 14 residues. The CDR3 DNA follows: TGTGCAAGCAGCTTTCGGTCTAGCACAGATACGCAGTATTTT. This sequence encodes CASSFRSSTDTQYF.

In its sample, this clonotype was seen once. V is TRBV6-5 and J is TRBJ2-7; possibly TRBD1 for D (6 bases). Germline V gives CDR1 MNHEY, CDR2 SVGAGI. The length of the CDR3 is 16 residues. V lost 0 bases, J lost 12 bases, and 24 bases lay in between. CDR3 region: CASSYSTKTGSYEGYF. The CDR3 DNA is TGTGCCAGCAGTTACTCGACGAAGACAGGCTCCTACGAGGGGTACTTC.

The chain links TRBV24-1 to TRBJ2-5; TRBD1 or TRBD2 may be the D gene (5 bases each). CDR3 length: 13 amino acids. The V and J ends lost 5 bases and 1 base respectively, with 7 bases between them. Germline lookup yields CDR1 KGHDR and CDR2 SFDVKD. CDR3 sequence reads: CATSGGAQETQYF. CDR3 sequence (DNA): TGTGCCACCAGTGGAGGGGCCCAAGAGACCCAGTACTTC.

Of note for this clonotype: Mismatch with germline at one junction end may stem from a read error. This rearrangement joins TRBV6-2 or TRBV6-3 to TRBJ1-2; TRBD1 might be the D (5 bases). Per the germline V gene, CDR1 is MNHEY and CDR2 is SVGEGT. The CDR3 is 16 residues long. This CDR3 reads CVSGDGIFTMRDGYTF. The DNA for the CDR3 is TGTGTCAGCGGGGACGGAATTTTTACTATGAGGGATGGCTACACCTTC.

The rearrangement links TRBV28 to TRBJ1-6; no definite D call. V gave up 5 bases and J gave up 0 bases, with 23 bases separating them. The CDR3 runs to 20 residues. Looked up from germline, CDR1 is MDHEN and CDR2 is SYDVKM. CDR3 nucleotides: TGTGCCAGCAGTCGATTATGGGGTGGACGCGGCAGCTCCTATAATTCACCCCTCCACTTT. Its translation: CASSRLWGGRGSSYNSPLHF.

Regarding this clonotype: The junction shows a germline mismatch at one end, possibly a read error. The V call is TRBV11-2, the J call TRBJ2-7; no definite D call. The CDR3 runs 16 residues. Germline V gene lookup returns CDR1 SGHAT and CDR2 FQNNGV. CDR3: CASSPYVRPSSYDQYF. CDR3 DNA: TGTGCCAGCAGCCCCTATGTACGCCCAAGCTCCTACGATCAGTACTTC.

A note on this clonotype: In this CDR3 the conserved last residue, phenylalanine or tryptophan, is missing, so a read error is likely. The genes are TRBV11-2 and TRBJ2-2; TRBD2 agrees at 7 bases. The CDR3 has 16 residues. The V gene's germline CDR1 is SGHAT and CDR2 FQNNGV. The CDR3 loop reads CAGSSTSGMNTGELFL. The CDR3, as DNA: TGTGCCGGCAGCTCCACGAGCGGGATGAACACCGGGGAGCTGTTTCTT.

The chain has TRBV18 and TRBJ1-3; D unresolved. V lost 7 bases and J lost 0, with 16 bases in between. The length of the CDR3 is 16 residues. Looked up from germline, CDR1 is KGHSH and CDR2 is LQKENI. The CDR3 region is CASFSRGASSGNTIYF. The DNA for the CDR3 is TGTGCCAGCTTTTCCCGCGGAGCCAGCTCTGGAAACACCATATATTTT.

This clonotype came up many times. The rearrangement uses TRBV11-2 and TRBJ1-3; D is uncertain. Per the germline V gene, CDR1 is SGHAT and CDR2 is FQNNGV. The germline V and J ends were trimmed by 5 bases and 0 bases, with 11 bases remaining between them. This CDR3 contains 15 residues. The CDR3 loop is CASSPRLSSGNTIYF. The CDR3 DNA reads as TGTGCCAGCAGCCCCCGTCTCAGCTCTGGAAACACCATATATTTT.

With regard to this clonotype: A junction boundary mismatches the germline segment, possibly from a read error. The rearrangement uses TRBV6-6 and TRBJ2-6, with 9 nucleotides matching TRBD1. The CDR3 extends over 17 amino acids. CDR1 and CDR2 (germline): MNHNY, SVGAGI (reference sequence). The CDR3 protein is CASSPYRGRTGANVLTF. The CDR3 DNA sequence: TGTGCCAGCAGCCCCTACAGGGGGCGTACTGGGGCCAACGTCCTAACTTTC.

V is TRBV7-2 and J is TRBJ1-2; TRBD1 agrees at 7 bases. J lost 6 bases, V lost 5 bases, and 6 bases had no gene match. This CDR3 contains 13 residues. Germline lookup yields CDR1 SGHTA and CDR2 FQGNSA. The CDR3 loop reads CASSPTGWDGYTF. The DNA of the CDR3 is TGTGCCAGCAGCCCGACAGGGTGGGATGGCTACACCTTC.